Listed here is a single TCR beta chain. Its antigen target is currently unknown. Per-base quality was not reported, and no clone a single base away is much larger than it. The V end gives up 7 bases and the J end 1 base, leaving 12 bases in the junction not matched to a gene. CDR1 and CDR2 are drawn from the germline V gene: SGHRS, YFSETQ. Measured from the cysteine to the phenylalanine, the CDR3 is 16 residues long. The kept DNA is CDR3 alone, 48 bases in frame from the first base. The data derive from a study of control samples from healthy donors and cancer patients (dated by TCRdb to 2020 to 2022). Library method: the immunoSEQ multiplex PCR assay. Sourced from immuneACCESS, this table was stored by TCRdb with only in-frame sequences that have V and J called. A share of the clones is absent; for the studies checked, an unresolved V gene accounts for under half, and the remainder has no known explanation. A total of 100,000 to 150,000 clones appear in this sample, roughly 90% of them only once. The top ten clones comprise 2% to 3% of the sample.

Sequenced: blood. The V and J segments used are TRBV5-1 and TRBJ2-7; TRBD1 fits 9 bases in the junction. The sequence was collected from a man aged 35-49 years in good health. The nucleotide sequence reads TGCGCCAGCTCCTCACAAACCGGGACAGGGTCCTACGAGCAGTACTTC. It codes for CASSSQTGTGSYEQYF. The CDR3 plus the reference TRBV5-1 and TRBJ2-7 genes for the other parts give the full variable domain: KAGVTQTPRYLIKTRGQQVTLSCSPISGHRSVSWYQQTPGQGLQFLFEYFSETQRNKGNFPGRFSGRQFSNSRSEMNVSTLELGDSALYLCASSSQTGTGSYEQYFGPGTRLTVT.